Below, 17 T cell receptor beta chains from the same sample are listed, as sequenced in a study of T cells in Graves' hyperthyroidism and ophthalmopathy. Regions amplified from RNA transcripts were the TCR beta CDR3 regions. Initially, a first-round RT-PCR of the TCR CDR3 employed the HTBI primer set. TCRdb redid the calling of the multiplex PCR reads with MiXCR, one entry per CDR3 protein. The sample includes roughly 400,000 distinct CDR3 sequences, around an eighth of them seen just once. The sequenced material came from blood. The receptors were gathered from a man aged 50 to 59 with Graves' ophthalmopathy.

This clonotype was seen repeatedly, ten times or more. The chain joins TRBV12-5 to TRBJ2-2; the D is unclear. CDR1 is LGHNT and CDR2 is FRNRAP in the germline V gene. This CDR3 comprises 13 residues. Deletions cut 3 bases from V and 3 bases from J, with 5 bases between. The CDR3 bases are TGTGCTAGTGGTTTACGGGACACCGGGGAGCTGTTTTTT. It codes for CASGLRDTGELFF.

The chain recombines TRBV5-1 with TRBJ2-7; TRBD1 matches 8 bases. Germline CDR1 reads SGHRS; CDR2 reads YFSETQ. J was trimmed by 6 bases and V by 5 bases; bases with no gene match: 10. CDR3 length: 14 amino acids. The CDR3 loop is CASRVDRGRGEQYF. In DNA, the CDR3 is TGCGCCAGCAGGGTAGACAGGGGACGGGGCGAGCAGTACTTC.

This clonotype was detected only a few times. V is TRBV15 and J is TRBJ2-7; D gene unclear. Looked up from germline, CDR1 is LNHNV and CDR2 is YYDKDF (reference sequence). The CDR3 contains 15 residues. V shed 0 bases and J shed 0 bases, with 9 bases lying between them. CDR3 DNA: TGTGCCACCAGCAGAGATGGGCCAAGCTCCTACGAGCAGTACTTC. It specifies CATSRDGPSSYEQYF.

This clonotype has at least ten counts. The chain carries TRBV6-2 or TRBV6-3 and TRBJ2-7; D is undetermined. V lost 7 bases to trimming and J lost 2 bases, with 21 bases between them. Germline V lookup: CDR1 MNHEY, CDR2 SVGEGT. CDR3 length: 16 amino acids. The CDR3 loop reads CASMESSISPPYEQYF. The CDR3 region has the DNA TGTGCCAGCATGGAAAGTAGTATCTCACCCCCCTACGAGCAGTACTTC.

The chain is built from TRBV14 and TRBJ2-5, with a weak D call TRBD1 (6 bases). In germline, CDR1 is SGHDN, CDR2 FVKESK. Trimming pared 0 bases from V and 4 bases from J, leaving 18 bases between. CDR3 length: 17 amino acids. The CDR3 here is CASSQETAAPRGETQYF. The CDR3 DNA sequence: TGTGCCAGCAGCCAAGAAACCGCGGCCCCCAGGGGAGAGACCCAGTACTTC.

The chain carries TRBV6-1 and TRBJ2-5; D is unresolved. CDR1 MNHNS and CDR2 SASEGT come from the germline V gene. V dropped 3 bases and J dropped 5 bases, with 13 bases sitting between them. The CDR3 extends over 14 amino acids. The CDR3 region has the DNA TGTGCCAGCAGTGATTGGGAACGCGGTGAGACCCAGTACTTC. As protein: CASSDWERGETQYF.

This clonotype was counted between two and nine times. The chain combines TRBV6-1 with TRBJ2-3; maybe TRBD2 (5 bases). The CDR3 covers 14 residues. Trimming cost V 3 bases and J 2 bases, with 9 bases left between them. The germline gives CDR1 MNHNS, CDR2 SASEGT. In DNA, the CDR3 is TGTGCCAGCAGTGACCTAGCCCACACAGATACGCAGTATTTT. Its protein is CASSDLAHTDTQYF.

This chain links TRBV10-2 with TRBJ1-5; D is unclear. The length of the CDR3 is 14 residues. Between the trimmed V and J ends, which lost 0 bases and 10 bases, there was a span of 13 bases. From germline, CDR1 is WSHSY and CDR2 SAAADI. CDR3 region: CASSESMAGHPQHF. The CDR3, as DNA: TGCGCCAGCAGTGAGTCGATGGCCGGCCACCCCCAGCATTTT.

V usage is TRBV2 and J usage is TRBJ2-5, with D possibly matching TRBD1 (5 bases). CDR1 SNHLY and CDR2 FYNNEI come from the germline V gene. Between the trimmed V and J ends, which lost 2 bases and 0 bases, there was a span of 7 bases. This CDR3 has 14 residues. DNA of the CDR3: TGTGCCAGCAGTGAACAGGGAAACCAAGAGACCCAGTACTTC. Translated, it gives CASSEQGNQETQYF.

V usage is TRBV7-8 and J usage is TRBJ2-3; D gene ambiguous. The CDR3 is 14 amino acids. V lost 0 bases and J lost 6, with 10 bases in between. Per germline, CDR1 SGHVS and CDR2 FQNEAQ. The CDR3 sequence: CASSLADSWDTQYF. As DNA, the CDR3 is TGTGCCAGCAGCTTAGCGGATAGCTGGGATACGCAGTATTTT.

The chain recombines TRBV5-1 with TRBJ2-1; D tentatively fits TRBD1 or TRBD2 (5 bases each). Trimming removed 4 bases from V and 5 bases from J, with 16 bases in between. Germline V lookup: CDR1 SGHRS, CDR2 YFSETQ. CDR3 length equals 15 residues. The CDR3 bases are TGCGCCAGCAGCAGACTTCGGGACGGCAACAATGAGCAGTTCTTC. The encoded protein is CASSRLRDGNNEQFF.

The V call is TRBV3-1, the J call TRBJ1-6, with unresolved D. Germline V gene sequence: CDR1 LGHDT, CDR2 YNNKEL (reference sequence). V lost 4 bases and J lost 4, with 11 bases in between. This CDR3 has 15 amino acids. The CDR3: CASSPTLGYNSPLHF. CDR3 nucleotides: TGTGCCAGCAGCCCTACACTCGGTTATAATTCACCCCTCCACTTT.

In its sample, this clonotype was seen many times. V is TRBV11-2 and J is TRBJ2-1; 8 bases line up with TRBD2. The CDR3 totals 16 residues. The V gene end was trimmed by 3 bases and the J gene end by 2 bases; junction bases not matched to a gene: 6. Germline V gives CDR1 SGHAT, CDR2 FQNNGV. The DNA of the CDR3 is TGTGCCAGCAGCTTGGAGCGGGAGCCCACCTACAATGAGCAGTTCTTC. Protein: CASSLEREPTYNEQFF.

The V gene is TRBV24-1, the J gene TRBJ1-2; perhaps TRBD1 as D (6 bases). V lost 3 bases and J lost 0, with 13 bases in between. This CDR3 comprises 16 residues. The germline gives CDR1 KGHDR, CDR2 SFDVKD. This CDR3 is CATSDPFGGPNYGYTF. In DNA, the CDR3 is TGTGCCACCAGTGATCCTTTCGGGGGGCCTAACTATGGCTACACCTTC.

This chain joins TRBV29-1 and TRBJ2-7, with 10 bases matching TRBD1. J was trimmed by 6 bases and V by 3 bases; bases with no gene match: 5. Germline V gene lookup returns CDR1 SQVTM and CDR2 ANQGSEA. The CDR3 extends over 13 amino acids. The CDR3 here is CSVEGTGALEQYF. The CDR3 DNA reads TGCAGCGTTGAGGGGACAGGGGCCCTCGAGCAGTACTTC.

This clonotype has a count of ten or more. The chain couples TRBV13 to TRBJ1-1; the D is unclear. Germline assignment: CDR1 PRHDT and CDR2 FYEKMQ (reference sequence). V was trimmed by 5 bases and J by 7 bases, leaving 14 bases between them. CDR3 length equals 13 residues. Here the CDR3 reads CASSGSETGEAFF. The CDR3 DNA reads as TGTGCCAGCAGCGGATCCGAGACTGGTGAAGCTTTCTTT.

This clonotype was found many times. The chain uses TRBV5-5 and TRBJ2-3, with 8 bases identical to TRBD1. CDR3 length: 14 residues. With 2 bases clipped from V and 6 bases from J, the junction kept 5 bases outside the gene matches. Germline V gene data show CDR1 as SGHKS and CDR2 as YYEKEE (reference sequence). CDR3 residues: CASSFHAGGDTQYF. The CDR3 DNA sequence: TGTGCCAGCAGCTTCCACGCAGGGGGCGATACGCAGTATTTT.